The entry that follows covers one T cell receptor beta chain sequence. Its antigen is currently unknown. The data were obtained in a study of post-analysis software for immune sequencing data. The overall study: Included courses were relapsing-remitting and secondary progressive multiple sclerosis; progressive-relapsing multiple sclerosis was also included. Study-level points and caveats: Strong co-clustering by F measure was evident for samples that had been prepared in the same batch. Controls had significantly higher normalized Chao1 diversity than multiple sclerosis patients.

cDNA libraries for TCR beta contained unique molecular identifiers. The T cell input of roughly 0.95 to 10 million gave about half a million cDNA molecules. TCRdb re-derived calls from the PCR reads in MiXCR, one entry per CDR3 protein. The table records around 770,000 distinct CDR3 sequences, about half of them present only once. Sequencing was performed on blood. The TCR sequence derives from a girl aged 10 to 17 with multiple sclerosis.

Written as DNA, the CDR3 is TGTGCCAGCACCTCTCAAGTCCGGGGCGTCAATGAGCAGTTCTTC. Translating gives CASTSQVRGVNEQFF. This chain links TRBV27 with TRBJ2-1; tentatively, D is TRBD1 or TRBD2 (5 bases each). Germline assignment: CDR1 MNHEY and CDR2 SMNVEV (reference sequence). The CDR3 spans 15 residues. V lost 7 bases and J 6 bases, leaving 19 bases between the germline ends.